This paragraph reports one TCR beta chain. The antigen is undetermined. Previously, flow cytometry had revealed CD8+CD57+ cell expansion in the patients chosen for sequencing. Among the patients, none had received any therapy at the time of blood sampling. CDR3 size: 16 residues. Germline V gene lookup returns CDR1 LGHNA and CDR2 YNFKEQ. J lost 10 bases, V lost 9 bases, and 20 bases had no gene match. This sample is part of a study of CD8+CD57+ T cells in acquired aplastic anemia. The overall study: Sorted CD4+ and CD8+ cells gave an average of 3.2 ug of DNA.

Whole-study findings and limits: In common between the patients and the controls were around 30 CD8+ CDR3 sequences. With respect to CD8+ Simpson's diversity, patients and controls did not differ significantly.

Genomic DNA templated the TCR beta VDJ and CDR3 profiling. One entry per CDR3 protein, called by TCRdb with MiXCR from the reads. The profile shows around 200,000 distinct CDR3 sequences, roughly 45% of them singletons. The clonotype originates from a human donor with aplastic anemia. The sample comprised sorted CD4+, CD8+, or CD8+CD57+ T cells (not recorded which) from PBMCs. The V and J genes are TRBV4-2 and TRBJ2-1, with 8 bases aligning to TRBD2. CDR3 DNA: TGTGCCAGTGCCAGCAGTTGGACTAGCTCCCTCTCAGAGCAGTTCTTC. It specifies CASASSWTSSLSEQFF.